A single T cell receptor (beta chain) is shown here with its context. What it binds is unknown. Clones were read by immunoSEQ multiplex PCR, and TCRdb kept only the in-frame ones, dropping some. Of 100,000 to 150,000 clones in the sample, about nine tenths were seen once. The record originates from a study of T cell responses to AZD1222 COVID-19 vaccine. Study-wide points: Unmutated variant regions reportedly attract nearly half of all spike-specific TCRs.

The CDR3 length is 12 residues. With 5 bases removed from V and 6 bases from J, the gap between germline ends came to 10 bases. CDR1 is SGHRS, CDR2 YFSETQ, per germline. This TCR was recovered from an adult in good health. V and J are TRBV5-1 and TRBJ2-3; weak D call: TRBD2 (6 bases). Sequencing used peripheral blood, obtained on day 0 of AZD1222 vaccination. CDR3 DNA sequence: TGCGCCAGCAGTCCTGCGGGGGATACGCAGTATTTT. Translation gives CASSPAGDTQYF.